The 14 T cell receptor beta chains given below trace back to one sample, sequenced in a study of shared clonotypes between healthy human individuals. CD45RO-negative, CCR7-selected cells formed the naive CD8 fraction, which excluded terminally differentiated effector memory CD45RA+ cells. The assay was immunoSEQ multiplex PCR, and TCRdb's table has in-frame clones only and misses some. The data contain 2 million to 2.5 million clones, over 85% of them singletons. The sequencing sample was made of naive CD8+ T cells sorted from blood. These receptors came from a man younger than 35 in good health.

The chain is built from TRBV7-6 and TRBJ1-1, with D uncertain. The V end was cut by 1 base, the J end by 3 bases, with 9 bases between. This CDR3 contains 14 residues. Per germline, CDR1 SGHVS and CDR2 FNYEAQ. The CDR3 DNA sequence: TGTGCCAGCAGCTTAGTTGCCGAGGACACTGAAGCTTTCTTT. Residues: CASSLVAEDTEAFF.

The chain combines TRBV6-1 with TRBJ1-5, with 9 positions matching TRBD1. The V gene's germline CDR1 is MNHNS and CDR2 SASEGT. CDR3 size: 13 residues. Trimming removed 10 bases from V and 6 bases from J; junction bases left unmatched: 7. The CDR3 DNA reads TGTGCCACCCGGACAGGGGTCCCTCAGCCCCAGCATTTT. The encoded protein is CATRTGVPQPQHF.

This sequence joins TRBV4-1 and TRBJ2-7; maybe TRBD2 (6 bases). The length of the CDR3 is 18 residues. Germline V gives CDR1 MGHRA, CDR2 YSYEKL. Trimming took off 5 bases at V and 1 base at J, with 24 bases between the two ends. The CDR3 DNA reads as TGCGCCAGCAGCTTCCAACACGGGGGAAGGGGAATTTCCTACGAGCAGTACTTC. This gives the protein CASSFQHGGRGISYEQYF.

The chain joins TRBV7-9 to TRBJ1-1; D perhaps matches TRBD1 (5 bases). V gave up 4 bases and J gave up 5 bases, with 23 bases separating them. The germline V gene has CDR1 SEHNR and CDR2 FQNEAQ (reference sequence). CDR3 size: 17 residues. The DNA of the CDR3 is TGTGCCAGCAGCTCAAAGAGGGATGGGGCAGAGTTAACTGAAGCTTTCTTT. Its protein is CASSSKRDGAELTEAFF.

The CDR3 protein is CASSPVWGGGYEQYF. For the CDR3, the DNA is TGCGCCAGCAGCCCGGTGTGGGGAGGGGGGTACGAGCAGTACTTC. This rearrangement joins TRBV4-3 to TRBJ2-7, with D possibly matching TRBD2 (7 bases). This CDR3 spans 15 amino acids. V dropped 4 bases and J dropped 4 bases, with 17 bases sitting between them. Germline lookup yields CDR1 LGHNA and CDR2 YSLEER.

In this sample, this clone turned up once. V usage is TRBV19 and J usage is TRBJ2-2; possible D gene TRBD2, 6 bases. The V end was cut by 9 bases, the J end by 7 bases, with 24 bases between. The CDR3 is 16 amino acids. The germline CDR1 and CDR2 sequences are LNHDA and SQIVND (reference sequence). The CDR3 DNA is TGTGCCAGCATCAAAGGGTATAGCGGTCGGATCGGGGAGCTGTTTTTT. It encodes CASIKGYSGRIGELFF.

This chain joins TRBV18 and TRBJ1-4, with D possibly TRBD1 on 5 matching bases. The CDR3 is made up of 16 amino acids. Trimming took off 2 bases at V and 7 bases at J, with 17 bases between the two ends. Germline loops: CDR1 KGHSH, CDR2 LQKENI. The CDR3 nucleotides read TGTGCCAGCTCACCATCATCGGGGGTCGGGATTGAAAAACTGTTTTTT. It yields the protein CASSPSSGVGIEKLFF.

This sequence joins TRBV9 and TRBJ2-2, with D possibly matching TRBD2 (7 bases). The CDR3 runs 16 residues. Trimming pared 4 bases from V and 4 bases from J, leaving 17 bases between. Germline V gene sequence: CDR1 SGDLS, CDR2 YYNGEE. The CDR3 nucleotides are TGTGCCAGCAGCCCAGAGGCGGGGGCAGGCACCGGGGAGCTGTTTTTT. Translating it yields CASSPEAGAGTGELFF.

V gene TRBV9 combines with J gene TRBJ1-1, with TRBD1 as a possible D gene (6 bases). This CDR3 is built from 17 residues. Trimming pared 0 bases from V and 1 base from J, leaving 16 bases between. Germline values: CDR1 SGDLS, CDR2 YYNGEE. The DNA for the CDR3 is TGTGCCAGCAGCGTAGTGGTGCCAGGGGACTGGAACACTGAAGCTTTCTTT. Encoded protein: CASSVVVPGDWNTEAFF.

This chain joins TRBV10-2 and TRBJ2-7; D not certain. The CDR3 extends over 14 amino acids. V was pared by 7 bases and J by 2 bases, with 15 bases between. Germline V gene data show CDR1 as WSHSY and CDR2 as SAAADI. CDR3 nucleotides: TGCGCCAGCATTTCTCCGGACCGCACCTACGAGCAGTACTTC. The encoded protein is CASISPDRTYEQYF.

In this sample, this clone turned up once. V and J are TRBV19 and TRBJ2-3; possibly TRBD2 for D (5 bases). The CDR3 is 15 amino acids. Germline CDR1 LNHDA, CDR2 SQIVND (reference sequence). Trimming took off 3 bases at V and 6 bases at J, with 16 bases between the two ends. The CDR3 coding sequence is TGTGCCAGTAGTATGCGGAGCGGTGGAATGGATACGCAGTATTTT. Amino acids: CASSMRSGGMDTQYF.

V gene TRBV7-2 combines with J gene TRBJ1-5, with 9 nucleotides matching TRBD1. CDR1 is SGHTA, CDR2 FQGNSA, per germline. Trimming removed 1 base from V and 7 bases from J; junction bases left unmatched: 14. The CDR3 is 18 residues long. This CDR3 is CASSLGSTGGTIDQPQHF. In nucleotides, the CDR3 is TGTGCCAGCAGCTTAGGATCGACAGGGGGAACGATTGACCAGCCCCAGCATTTT.

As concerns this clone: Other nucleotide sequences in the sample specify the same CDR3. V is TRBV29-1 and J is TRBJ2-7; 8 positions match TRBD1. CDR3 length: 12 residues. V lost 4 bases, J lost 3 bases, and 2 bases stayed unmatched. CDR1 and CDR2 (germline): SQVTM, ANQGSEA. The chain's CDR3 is CSVGTGSYEQYF. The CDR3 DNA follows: TGCAGCGTTGGGACAGGGAGCTACGAGCAGTACTTC.

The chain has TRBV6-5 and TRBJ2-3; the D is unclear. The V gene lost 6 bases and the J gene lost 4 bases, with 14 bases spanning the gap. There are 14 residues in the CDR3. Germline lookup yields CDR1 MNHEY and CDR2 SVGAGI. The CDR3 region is CASSSHQEPDTQYF. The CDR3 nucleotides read TGTGCCAGCAGCTCTCACCAGGAGCCAGATACGCAGTATTTT.